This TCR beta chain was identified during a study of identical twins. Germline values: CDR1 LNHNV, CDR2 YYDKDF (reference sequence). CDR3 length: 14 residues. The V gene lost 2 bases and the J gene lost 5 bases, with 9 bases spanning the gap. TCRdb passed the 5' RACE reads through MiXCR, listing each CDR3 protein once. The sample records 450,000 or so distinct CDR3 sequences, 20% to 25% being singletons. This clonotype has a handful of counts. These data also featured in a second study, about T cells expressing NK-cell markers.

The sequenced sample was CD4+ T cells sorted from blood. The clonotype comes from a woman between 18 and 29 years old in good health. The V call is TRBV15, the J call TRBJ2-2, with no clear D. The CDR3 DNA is TGTGCCACCAGCAGATTCTCAGAAACCGGGGAGCTGTTTTTT. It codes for CATSRFSETGELFF.